The TCR beta chain under discussion was sequenced for a study of shared clonotypes between healthy human individuals. The authors ran the assay at deep level. Replicate PCRs for sorted subsets used roughly 200 ng DNA; this equaled 30,000 to 35,000 T cell genomes. Clones were sequenced by immunoSEQ multiplex PCR, and TCRdb holds only the in-frame ones, with some missing. This table has around 510,000 clones, roughly 95% appearing once. CDR3 length: 17 residues. V gave up 4 bases and J gave up 5 bases; unmatched junction bases: 16. Germline values: CDR1 SGHNT, CDR2 YYREEE (reference sequence). What was sequenced was naive CD4+ T cells sorted from blood. Described subset: CD45RA+ positively selected. V is TRBV5-4 and J is TRBJ2-3, with 7 bases matching TRBD2. The TCR sequence derives from a woman in her twenties or thirties in good health. CDR3 in amino acids: CASSPGGGGPYLDTQYF. DNA of the CDR3: TGTGCCAGCAGCCCAGGTGGGGGAGGGCCTTATTTAGATACGCAGTATTTT.